This TCR beta chain was profiled in a study of blood T cell repertoires in COVID-19. Study-wide context: Researchers got acute and convalescent COVID-19 samples from the United States, Italy and Spain. T cells, B-cell-depleted T cells, or PBMCs supplied cDNA or gDNA.

Authors' analysis steps: Estimation of nucleated cell counts was performed using reference gene primer amplification. Produced via immunoSEQ multiplex PCR; TCRdb's table is partial and in-frame only. The V and J calls and clone size were taken over from that table, and D and trimming were inferred from the DNA. The data hold about 150,000 clones, with approximately 86% observed a single time. Losses at the gene ends were 4 bases for V and 3 bases for J; bases not matched to a gene: 10. CDR1 is SGHVS and CDR2 is FQNEAQ in the germline V gene. The CDR3 covers 16 residues. The material sequenced was peripheral blood. The rearrangement joins TRBV7-8 to TRBJ2-3, with 7 bases fitting TRBD1. The origin of this receptor is a man aged 65 to 79 with acute or convalescent COVID-19. The CDR3, as DNA: TGTGCCAGCAGCTACCAAGGGGGCACGTTTACAGATACGCAGTATTTT. It codes for CASSYQGGTFTDTQYF. Drawing the rest from reference TRBV7-8 and TRBJ2-3, the complete variable domain is GAGVSQSPRYKVAKRGQDVALRCDPISGHVSLFWYQQALGQGPEFLTYFQNEAQLDKSGLPSDRFFAERPEGSVSTLKIQRTQQEDSAVYLCASSYQGGTFTDTQYFGPGTRLTVL.